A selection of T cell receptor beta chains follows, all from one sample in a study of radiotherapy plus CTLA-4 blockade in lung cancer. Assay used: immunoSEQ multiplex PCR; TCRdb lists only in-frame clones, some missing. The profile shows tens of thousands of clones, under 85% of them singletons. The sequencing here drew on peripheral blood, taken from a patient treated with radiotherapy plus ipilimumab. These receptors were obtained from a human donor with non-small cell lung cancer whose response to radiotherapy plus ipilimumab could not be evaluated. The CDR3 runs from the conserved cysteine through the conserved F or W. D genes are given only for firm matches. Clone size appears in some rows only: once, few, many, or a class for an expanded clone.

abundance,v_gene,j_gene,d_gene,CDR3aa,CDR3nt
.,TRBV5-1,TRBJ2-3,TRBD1,CASSWGRTGIGTDTQYF,TGCGCCAGCAGCTGGGGACGGACAGGGATCGGCACAGATACGCAGTATTTT
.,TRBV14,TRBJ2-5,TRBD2,CASSQDGLSGRRTQYF,TGTGCCAGCAGCCAAGATGGCCTTAGCGGGAGGAGGACCCAGTACTTC
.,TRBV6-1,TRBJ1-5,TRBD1,CASSEGDSRQPQHF,TGTGCCAGCAGTGAAGGGGACAGTAGGCAGCCCCAGCATTTT
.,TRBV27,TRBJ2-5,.,CASSLTEQRQETQYF,TGTGCCAGCAGTTTGACAGAGCAACGACAAGAGACCCAGTACTTC
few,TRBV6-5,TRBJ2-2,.,CASSTRDTGELFF,TGTGCCAGCAGTACACGGGACACCGGGGAGCTGTTTTTT
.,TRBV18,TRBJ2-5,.,CASSPLRDILETQYF,TGTGCCAGCTCACCGCTAAGGGACATCCTAGAGACCCAGTACTTC
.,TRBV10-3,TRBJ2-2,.,CAISEPTENTGELFF,TGTGCCATCAGTGAGCCGACAGAGAACACCGGGGAGCTGTTTTTT
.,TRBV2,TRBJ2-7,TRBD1,CASTGQGGYEQYF,TGTGCCAGCACTGGACAGGGTGGGTACGAGCAGTACTTC
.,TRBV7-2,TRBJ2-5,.,CASGLRETQYF,TGTGCCAGCGGCTTGAGGGAGACCCAGTACTTC
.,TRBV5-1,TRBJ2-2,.,CASSLSDYANTGELFF,TGCGCCAGCAGCTTGAGCGACTACGCGAACACCGGGGAGCTGTTTTTT
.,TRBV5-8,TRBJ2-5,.,CASRYDRLVETQYF,TGTGCCAGCAGATACGATCGGCTAGTCGAGACCCAGTACTTC
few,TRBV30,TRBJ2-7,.,CAWSQDAGYEQYF,TGTGCCTGGTCCCAGGACGCGGGGTACGAGCAGTACTTC
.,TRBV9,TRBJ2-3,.,CASSVQVRGPDTQYF,TGTGCCAGCAGCGTACAGGTCAGGGGTCCAGATACGCAGTATTTT
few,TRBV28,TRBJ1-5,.,CASSFPGQGGNQPQHF,TGTGCCAGCAGTTTCCCCGGTCAGGGCGGCAATCAGCCCCAGCATTTT
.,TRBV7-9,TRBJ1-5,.,CASSLDGSSNQPQHF,TGTGCCAGCAGCTTAGATGGCAGTAGCAATCAGCCCCAGCATTTT
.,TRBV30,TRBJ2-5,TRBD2,CAWSRMAGGLEEQYF,TGTGCCTGGAGTCGGATGGCGGGAGGGCTCGAAGAGCAGTACTTC
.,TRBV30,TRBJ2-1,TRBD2,CASWSAGDLFF,TGTGCCTCCTGGTCGGCGGGAGACCTGTTCTTC
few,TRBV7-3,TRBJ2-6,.,CASAWQGKAGANVLTF,TGTGCCAGCGCTTGGCAGGGGAAAGCTGGGGCCAACGTCCTGACTTTC
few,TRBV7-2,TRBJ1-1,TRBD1,CASSLEAGGFNTEAFF,TGTGCCAGCAGCTTAGAGGCAGGGGGGTTTAACACTGAAGCTTTCTTT
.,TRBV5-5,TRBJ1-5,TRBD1,CASSPDRGNQPQHF,TGTGCCAGCAGCCCGGACAGGGGCAATCAGCCCCAGCATTTT
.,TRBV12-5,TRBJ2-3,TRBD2,CASGSPNSGVHPTKTDTQYF,TGTGCTAGTGGTTCCCCCAATAGCGGGGTACACCCTACCAAGACAGATACGCAGTATTTT
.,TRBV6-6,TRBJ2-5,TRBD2,CASSWGGWETQYF,TGTGCCAGCAGTTGGGGGGGTTGGGAGACCCAGTACTTC
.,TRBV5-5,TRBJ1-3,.,CASSLGSSSGNTIYF,TGTGCCAGCAGCTTGGGTAGTTCCTCTGGAAACACCATATATTTT
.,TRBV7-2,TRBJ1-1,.,CASSAQGWTEAFF,TGTGCCAGCAGCGCACAGGGTTGGACTGAAGCTTTCTTT
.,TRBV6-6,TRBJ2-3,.,CASSRGSATDTQYF,TGTGCCAGCAGCCGGGGGAGCGCCACAGATACGCAGTATTTT
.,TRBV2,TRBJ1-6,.,CASSVEEGSPLHF,TGTGCCAGCAGTGTGGAGGAAGGTTCACCCCTCCACTTT
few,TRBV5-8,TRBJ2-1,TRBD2,CASSRKAGNEQFF,TGTGCCAGCAGCCGCAAAGCGGGAAATGAGCAGTTCTTC
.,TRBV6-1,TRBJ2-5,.,CASSRDGRVVETQYF,TGTGCCAGCAGCCGAGACGGCAGGGTGGTAGAGACCCAGTACTTC
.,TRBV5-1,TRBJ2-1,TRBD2,CASSSRATSDYNEQFF,TGCGCCAGCAGCTCCCGGGCGACTAGCGATTACAATGAGCAGTTCTTC
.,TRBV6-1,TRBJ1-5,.,CASSEAQLNQPQHF,TGTGCCAGCAGTGAAGCTCAACTCAATCAGCCCCAGCATTTT
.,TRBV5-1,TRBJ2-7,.,CASSLAPADSSYEQYF,TGCGCCAGCAGCTTAGCCCCAGCGGACAGCTCCTACGAGCAGTACTTC
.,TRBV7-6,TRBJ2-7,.,CASSLIWSEQDYYEQYF,TGTGCCAGCAGCTTAATATGGTCTGAACAAGATTACTACGAGCAGTACTTC
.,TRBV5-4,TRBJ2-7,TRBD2,CASSRLAGAVNEQYF,TGTGCCAGCAGCAGGCTAGCGGGAGCAGTAAACGAGCAGTACTTC
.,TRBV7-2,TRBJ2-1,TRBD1,CASSLGQGAYNEQFF,TGTGCCAGCAGCTTAGGGCAGGGGGCCTACAATGAGCAGTTCTTC
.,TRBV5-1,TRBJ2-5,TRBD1,CASSSVTGGKGETQYF,TGCGCCAGCAGCTCGGTGACAGGGGGCAAGGGAGAAACCCAGTACTTC
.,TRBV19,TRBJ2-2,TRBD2,CASSMGLAGGDTGELFF,TGTGCCAGTAGTATGGGACTAGCGGGAGGCGACACCGGGGAGCTGTTTTTT
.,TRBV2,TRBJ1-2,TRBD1,CASSDRGYGYTF,TGTGCCAGCAGTGACAGGGGGTATGGCTACACCTTC
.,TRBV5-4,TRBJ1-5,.,CASSPPGTSNQPQHF,TGTGCCAGCAGCCCCCCGGGAACTAGCAATCAGCCCCAGCATTTT
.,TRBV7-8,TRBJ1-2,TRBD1,CASSFQGAGYGYTF,TGTGCCAGCAGCTTCCAGGGGGCGGGCTATGGCTACACCTTC
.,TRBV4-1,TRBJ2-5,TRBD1,CASSQDGLRGRETQYF,TGCGCCAGCAGCCAAGATGGACTCAGGGGGCGAGAGACCCAGTACTTC
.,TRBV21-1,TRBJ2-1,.,CASSNRRSGRAYLYNEQFF,TGTGCCAGTAGCAATAGAAGGAGCGGGAGGGCCTATTTGTACAATGAGCAGTTCTTC
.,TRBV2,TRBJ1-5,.,CASRVTARQPQHF,TGTGCCAGCAGAGTCACTGCCCGACAACCCCAGCATTTT
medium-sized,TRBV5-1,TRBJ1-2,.,CASSLIGSGDGYGYTF,TGCGCCAGCAGCTTGATTGGATCAGGGGATGGGTATGGCTACACCTTC
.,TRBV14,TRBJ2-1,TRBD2,CASSQSSGDYNEQFF,TGTGCCAGCAGCCAGTCTAGCGGAGATTACAATGAGCAGTTCTTC
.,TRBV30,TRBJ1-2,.,CARNAAGGGQTNYGYTF,TGTGCCCGAAACGCCGCGGGGGGGGGACAAACTAACTATGGCTACACCTTC
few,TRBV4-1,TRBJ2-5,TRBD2,CASSQGGGGETQYF,TGTGCCAGCAGCCAAGGTGGCGGGGGAGAGACCCAGTACTTC
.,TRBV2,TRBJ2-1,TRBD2,CARSSPGLAGGWQFF,TGTGCCAGGTCCTCGCCGGGACTAGCGGGAGGCTGGCAGTTCTTC
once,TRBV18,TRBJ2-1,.,CASSRDRGLAGAEQFF,TGTGCCAGCTCACGCGACAGGGGGCTAGCGGGAGCTGAGCAGTTCTTC
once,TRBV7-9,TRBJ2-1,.,CASGLASYNEQFF,TGTGCCAGCGGGCTAGCCTCCTACAATGAGCAGTTCTTC
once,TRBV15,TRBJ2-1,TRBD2,CATSRVGLTYNEQFF,TGTGCCACCAGCAGAGTGGGACTAACCTACAATGAGCAGTTCTTC
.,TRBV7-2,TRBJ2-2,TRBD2,CASSSRLASGGELFF,TGTGCCAGCAGCTCGCGACTAGCAAGTGGGGGGGAGCTGTTTTTT
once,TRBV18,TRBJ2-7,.,CASSSGSSGSREQYF,TGTGCCAGCTCATCAGGCTCCTCTGGGTCGCGAGAGCAGTACTTC
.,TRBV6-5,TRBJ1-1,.,CASSYGGDPEAFF,TGTGCCAGCAGTTACGGCGGGGACCCTGAAGCTTTCTTT
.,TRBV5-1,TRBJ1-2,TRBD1,CASSLVTGGAYGYTF,TGCGCCAGCAGCTTGGTTACAGGGGGGGCCTATGGCTACACCTTC
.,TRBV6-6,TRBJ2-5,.,CASSYSRQETQYF,TGTGCCAGCAGTTACTCTCGCCAAGAGACCCAGTACTTC